A single sample gave rise to the 23 T cell receptor beta chains below, sequenced in a study of shared clonotypes between healthy human individuals. Clones were read by immunoSEQ multiplex PCR, and TCRdb kept only the in-frame ones, dropping some. Of about 480,000 clones in the sample, less than 85% are singletons; the top ten hold about an eighth. The sample consisted of PBMCs. The receptors stem from a middle-aged woman in good health. Some clones in this sample may be carry-over from other donors' samples.

The chain is built from TRBV5-1 and TRBJ2-1; 11 bases line up with TRBD2. V shed 3 bases, J shed 4 bases, and the junction held 3 bases outside the gene matches. The length of the CDR3 is 15 residues. Looked up from germline, CDR1 is SGHRS and CDR2 is YFSETQ. CDR3 in amino acids: CASSWGLADYNEQFF. The CDR3 DNA sequence: TGCGCCAGCAGCTGGGGACTAGCGGATTACAATGAGCAGTTCTTC.

This clone came up a few times. The genes are TRBV5-1 and TRBJ1-4, with 8 bases fitting TRBD1. Germline V gene sequence: CDR1 SGHRS, CDR2 YFSETQ. The V and J ends lost 0 bases and 7 bases, in that order; junction bases with no gene match: 5. The CDR3 has 15 amino acids. The CDR3 nucleotides are TGCGCCAGCAGCTTGGGGGACAGGCTACTTGAAAAACTGTTTTTT. Protein product: CASSLGDRLLEKLFF.

The genes are TRBV27 and TRBJ2-1, with 13 bases aligning to TRBD2. V trimming: 4 bases; J trimming: 6 bases; junction bases outside the gene matches: 3. Germline V gives CDR1 MNHEY, CDR2 SMNVEV (reference sequence). The CDR3 consists of 15 residues. CDR3 bases: TGTGCCAGCAGTTGGGGACTAGCGGGAACCAATGAGCAGTTCTTC. It encodes CASSWGLAGTNEQFF.

The chain employs TRBV5-5 and TRBJ1-1; no definite D call. CDR3 length: 17 amino acids. The germline V gene has CDR1 SGHKS and CDR2 YYEKEE (reference sequence). Trimming removed 4 bases at V and 4 bases at J, with 23 bases between. CDR3 DNA sequence: TGTGCCAGCAGCCTGGCCCTATCGAAAGGTTGGGCCACTGAAGCTTTCTTT. Translated: CASSLALSKGWATEAFF.

The gene calls are TRBV9 and TRBJ1-2, with D uncertain. This CDR3 contains 15 residues. V gave up 3 bases and J gave up 1 base, with 13 bases separating them. Germline V gene lookup returns CDR1 SGDLS and CDR2 YYNGEE. The CDR3 DNA reads TGTGCCAGCAGCGAATGGACGGATTTTAACTATGGCTACACCTTC. Protein product: CASSEWTDFNYGYTF.

V usage is TRBV2 and J usage is TRBJ2-7, with 8 bases identical to TRBD2. This CDR3 contains 13 residues. CDR1 is SNHLY, CDR2 FYNNEI, per germline. The V gene end was trimmed by 11 bases and the J gene end by 4 bases; junction bases not matched to a gene: 10. CDR3 coding DNA: TGTGCCTCCCTCCGGGGGGGCTGGTACGAGCAGTACTTC. Its protein product is CASLRGGWYEQYF.

The rearrangement joins TRBV12-5 to TRBJ2-1; perhaps TRBD1 as D (5 bases). V dropped 0 bases and J dropped 5 bases, with 14 bases sitting between them. The CDR3 totals 16 residues. Germline CDR1 reads LGHNT; CDR2 reads FRNRAP. CDR3 residues: CASGLVITGKDNEQFF. CDR3 bases: TGTGCTAGTGGTTTGGTAATAACAGGAAAGGACAATGAGCAGTTCTTC.

The chain combines TRBV28 with TRBJ2-5, with D possibly called TRBD1 or TRBD2 (5 bases each). V dropped 6 bases and J dropped 5 bases, with 16 bases sitting between them. The CDR3 sequence is 14 residues long. Germline V gene data show CDR1 as MDHEN and CDR2 as SYDVKM. CDR3 sequence reads: CASSSYRRDETQYF. For the CDR3, the DNA is TGTGCCAGCAGCTCCTACCGCCGGGACGAGACCCAGTACTTC.

This clone was counted a single time. This chain joins TRBV6-1 and TRBJ2-2; no clear D gene. The CDR3 length is 15 residues. Germline CDR1 and CDR2: MNHNS and SASEGT. V lost 2 bases, J lost 7 bases, and 14 bases lay in between. This CDR3 reads CASSELWTTGGELFF. The CDR3 coding sequence is TGTGCCAGCAGTGAACTCTGGACCACGGGCGGGGAGCTGTTTTTT.

The chain recombines TRBV9 with TRBJ2-3; D gene ambiguous. V was pared by 4 bases and J by 0 bases, with 15 bases between. This CDR3 is built from 16 residues. Germline V gene data show CDR1 as SGDLS and CDR2 as YYNGEE. The CDR3 protein is CASSPFEGGSTDTQYF. Here the CDR3 DNA reads TGTGCCAGCAGCCCCTTTGAAGGTGGTAGCACAGATACGCAGTATTTT.

This chain joins TRBV15 and TRBJ1-1; the D gene is possibly TRBD1 (6 bases). Germline V CDR1 and CDR2: LNHNV, YYDKDF (reference sequence). This CDR3 region has 13 residues. V was trimmed by 6 bases and J by 7 bases, leaving 15 bases between them. CDR3 residues: CATRAGAFGEAFF. In DNA form, the CDR3 reads TGTGCCACCAGGGCGGGGGCATTTGGTGAAGCTTTCTTT.

The V and J genes are TRBV7-3 and TRBJ2-3; a possible D gene is TRBD1 (6 bases). Germline V gives CDR1 SGHTA, CDR2 FQGTGA. V dropped 5 bases and J dropped 0 bases, with 12 bases sitting between them. CDR3 length: 15 amino acids. The CDR3 region is CASSPQGSSTDTQYF. CDR3 nucleotide sequence: TGTGCCAGCAGCCCACAGGGTTCTAGCACAGATACGCAGTATTTT.

The chain carries TRBV7-8 and TRBJ1-5; 7 bases fit TRBD1. The CDR3 loop spans 14 amino acids. Germline V gene lookup returns CDR1 SGHVS and CDR2 FQNEAQ. V lost 5 bases and J lost 7; bases outside the gene matches: 8. The chain's CDR3 is CASSPSDRSQPQHF. The CDR3 DNA follows: TGTGCCAGCAGCCCCTCGGACAGGAGCCAGCCCCAGCATTTT.

The chain employs TRBV7-6 and TRBJ1-2, with TRBD1 as a possible D gene (5 bases). V dropped 1 base and J dropped 4 bases, with 13 bases sitting between them. Germline lookup yields CDR1 SGHVS and CDR2 FNYEAQ. The CDR3 extends over 15 amino acids. This chain's CDR3 is CASSLETAFGYGYTF. As DNA, the CDR3 is TGTGCCAGCAGCTTAGAGACAGCGTTCGGCTATGGCTACACCTTC.

J is TRBJ1-2 and V is TRBV5-4, with TRBD1 as a possible D gene (5 bases). This CDR3 comprises 15 residues. Trimming removed 6 bases at V and 5 bases at J, with 20 bases between. Germline CDR1 and CDR2: SGHNT and YYREEE (reference sequence). CDR3 DNA sequence: TGTGCCAGCACCCAGACCAGGGATTCGTGGTATGGCTACACCTTC. As protein: CASTQTRDSWYGYTF.

This clone was counted between two and nine times. The chain carries TRBV7-2 and TRBJ2-1; 13 bases map to TRBD2. J gave up 5 bases and V 5 bases, and 6 bases lay outside the gene matches. There are 16 residues in the CDR3. Germline CDR1 SGHTA, CDR2 FQGNSA. CDR3 amino acids: CASSITSGRDHNEQFF. CDR3 bases: TGTGCCAGCAGCATTACTAGCGGGAGGGACCACAATGAGCAGTTCTTC.

V gene TRBV5-6 combines with J gene TRBJ2-1; 9 nucleotides match TRBD1. The CDR3 runs to 15 residues. Germline V gives CDR1 SGHDT, CDR2 YYEEEE. V trimming: 0 bases; J trimming: 4 bases; junction bases outside the gene matches: 2. The CDR3: CASSLEGQGYNEQFF. CDR3 DNA: TGTGCCAGCAGCTTGGAAGGACAGGGGTACAATGAGCAGTTCTTC.

This chain connects TRBV5-6 to TRBJ1-1; D gene unclear. The CDR3 length is 14 residues. Between the trimmed V and J ends, which lost 4 bases and 13 bases, there was a span of 23 bases. The germline gives CDR1 SGHDT, CDR2 YYEEEE. CDR3 DNA: TGTGCCAGCAGCCCTAGGGTGAATTCCAATGTATTTTTCTTT. Translating it yields CASSPRVNSNVFFF.

This clone was counted a single time. An end of the junction differs from the germline gene, which may be a read error. The V call is TRBV2, the J call TRBJ2-7; 11 nucleotides agree with TRBD2. Germline V gene lookup returns CDR1 SNHLY and CDR2 FYNNEI. The CDR3 totals 14 residues. CDR3 residues: CASRIAGGPYGQYF. Written as DNA, the CDR3 is TGTGCCAGCAGAATAGCGGGAGGGCCATACGGGCAGTACTTC.

The V call is TRBV7-9, the J call TRBJ1-4, with 7 nucleotides matching TRBD1. From germline, CDR1 is SEHNR and CDR2 FQNEAQ (reference sequence). J gave up 7 bases and V 3 bases, and 8 bases lay outside the gene matches. The CDR3 length is 15 residues. The CDR3 DNA is TGTGCCAGCAGCTTGGACAGGACCACGGGTGAAAAACTGTTTTTT. It yields the protein CASSLDRTTGEKLFF. The entire variable domain, with the rest obtained from reference TRBV7-9 and TRBJ1-4, is as follows: DTGVSQNPRHKITKRGQNVTFRCDPISEHNRLYWYRQTLGQGPEFLTYFQNEAQLEKSRLLSDRFSAERPKGSFSTLEIQRTEQGDSAMYLCASSLDRTTGEKLFFGSGTQLSVL.

In this sample, this clone turned up many times. The chain is built from TRBV29-1 and TRBJ2-1; 8 nucleotides agree with TRBD2. The CDR3 length is 15 residues. Per the germline V gene, CDR1 is SQVTM and CDR2 is ANQGSEA. The V and J ends lost 2 bases and 6 bases, in that order; junction bases with no gene match: 9. The CDR3 protein is CSVERSGGLINEQFF. DNA of the CDR3: TGCAGCGTTGAACGATCGGGGGGGCTGATCAATGAGCAGTTCTTC.

The chain recombines TRBV19 with TRBJ1-1, with 7 bases matching TRBD1. Germline V gene sequence: CDR1 LNHDA, CDR2 SQIVND (reference sequence). There are 15 residues in the CDR3. The junction had 8 bases not matched to a gene; V was cut back by 3 bases and J by 4 bases. The CDR3 DNA follows: TGTGCCAGTAGTATTCAAGGGGGCGCCGGCACTGAAGCTTTCTTT. As protein: CASSIQGGAGTEAFF. Based on the CDR3 plus reference TRBV19 and TRBJ1-1, the full variable domain is DGGITQSPKYLFRKEGQNVTLSCEQNLNHDAMYWYRQDPGQGLRLIYYSQIVNDFQKGDIAEGYSVSREKKESFPLTVTSAQKNPTAFYLCASSIQGGAGTEAFFGQGTRLTVV.

This clone was detected once. The chain links TRBV5-1 to TRBJ2-3, with D hard to call. Per the germline V gene, CDR1 is SGHRS and CDR2 is YFSETQ. This CDR3 is 13 amino acids long. The V end was cut by 6 bases, the J end by 1 base, with 9 bases between. The CDR3: CASTQSGTDTQYF. In DNA form, the CDR3 reads TGCGCCAGCACCCAAAGCGGCACAGATACGCAGTATTTT.